These 24 T cell receptor beta chains were all obtained from the same sample, sequenced in a study of blood T cell repertoires in COVID-19. TCRdb's table, derived via immunoSEQ multiplex PCR, lists solely in-frame clones and lacks some. Here the sample spans about 300,000 clones, more than 70% being singletons. Input material: peripheral blood. These receptors were taken from a man between 18 and 35 years old who had recovered from COVID-19.

DNA for the CDR3: TGTGCCAGCAGCTCCACTAGATCAACTCTATCAGATACGCAGTATTTT. Residues: CASSSTRSTLSDTQYF. The chain couples TRBV7-2 to TRBJ2-3, with D possibly being TRBD2 (5 bases). Trimming removed 4 bases at V and 4 bases at J, with 18 bases between. This CDR3 comprises 16 residues. Germline values: CDR1 SGHTA, CDR2 FQGNSA. The full variable domain, its missing parts supplied by reference TRBV7-2 and TRBJ2-3, is GAGVSQSPSNKVTEKGKDVELRCDPISGHTALYWYRQSLGQGLEFLIYFQGNSAPDKSGLPSDRFSAERTGGSVSTLTIQRTQQEDSAVYLCASSSTRSTLSDTQYFGPGTRLTVL.

This chain links TRBV3-1 (or the pseudogene TRBV3-2) with TRBJ2-3; 7 positions match TRBD1. V lost 5 bases and J lost 0; bases outside the gene matches: 5. This CDR3 is built from 15 residues. Germline assignment: CDR1 LGHDT and CDR2 YNNKEL (reference sequence). CDR3 amino acids: CASSYRGLSTDTQYF. The CDR3 coding sequence is TGTGCCAGCAGCTACAGGGGCCTTAGCACAGATACGCAGTATTTT.

This clone was counted only a few times. The genes are TRBV4-2 and TRBJ1-1, with TRBD1 matching over 9 bases. Germline lookup yields CDR1 LGHNA and CDR2 YNFKEQ. The CDR3 runs to 16 residues. The ends lost 3 bases at V and 4 bases at J; junction bases unmatched: 9. This CDR3 reads CASSQVQGARGTEAFF. The DNA of the CDR3 is TGTGCCAGCAGCCAGGTACAGGGGGCTCGGGGCACTGAAGCTTTCTTT.

The gene calls are TRBV4-2 and TRBJ2-6, with D perhaps TRBD1 (6 bases). Germline CDR1 LGHNA, CDR2 YNFKEQ. CDR3 length: 15 amino acids. Trimming took off 1 base at V and 5 bases at J, with 9 bases between the two ends. The CDR3 coding sequence is TGTGCCAGCAGCCAAGGGACAGCTTGGGCCAACGTCCTGACTTTC. Its translation: CASSQGTAWANVLTF.

V usage is TRBV6-5 and J usage is TRBJ1-2, with D uncertain. V was trimmed by 6 bases and J by 1 base, leaving 15 bases between them. Germline values: CDR1 MNHEY, CDR2 SVGAGI. The CDR3 loop spans 15 amino acids. The CDR3: CASSPRVEINYGYTF. CDR3 bases: TGTGCCAGCAGCCCCCGGGTAGAAATTAACTATGGCTACACCTTC.

The V and J genes are TRBV11-1 and TRBJ2-7, with D possibly being TRBD1 (5 bases). CDR1 and CDR2 from the germline V gene are SGHAT and FQDESV (reference sequence). The V and J ends lost 4 bases and 3 bases respectively, with 16 bases between them. The length of the CDR3 is 15 residues. The CDR3 bases are TGTGCCAGCAGCTCCCCTGGTAGGGGCGACTACGAGCAGTACTTC. This encodes CASSSPGRGDYEQYF.

This clone was observed once. The chain employs TRBV19 and TRBJ2-5, with a tentative D call TRBD1 (5 bases). CDR1 and CDR2 from the germline V gene are LNHDA and SQIVND (reference sequence). CDR3 length: 15 residues. Trimming shortened V by 3 bases and J by 4 bases, and 15 bases separated the two germline ends. The CDR3 protein is CASSMGKGIRETQYF. In nucleotides, the CDR3 is TGTGCCAGTAGTATGGGGAAGGGGATACGAGAGACCCAGTACTTC. The full variable domain, its missing parts supplied by reference TRBV19 and TRBJ2-5, is DGGITQSPKYLFRKEGQNVTLSCEQNLNHDAMYWYRQDPGQGLRLIYYSQIVNDFQKGDIAEGYSVSREKKESFPLTVTSAQKNPTAFYLCASSMGKGIRETQYFGPGTRLLVL.

The chain links TRBV5-1 to TRBJ1-2; no definite D call. V shed 0 bases and J shed 3 bases, with 12 bases lying between them. The germline V gene has CDR1 SGHRS and CDR2 YFSETQ. The CDR3 totals 15 residues. The DNA for the CDR3 is TGCGCCAGCAGCTTGGACAGTGGTGCCCACTATGGCTACACCTTC. Translated, it gives CASSLDSGAHYGYTF.

The rearrangement joins TRBV14 to TRBJ2-7, with 9 bases that match TRBD2. Germline V gives CDR1 SGHDN, CDR2 FVKESK. With V trimmed by 4 bases and J by 3 bases, 7 bases remained unmatched. This CDR3 has 15 amino acids. CDR3 in DNA: TGTGCCAGCAGCCCACAGACTAGCGGCGTCTACGAGCAGTACTTC. This gives the protein CASSPQTSGVYEQYF.

V and J are TRBV4-1 and TRBJ2-7; a possible D gene is TRBD2 (6 bases). CDR3 length: 17 residues. From germline, CDR1 is MGHRA and CDR2 YSYEKL. Trimming shortened V by 0 bases and J by 4 bases, and 19 bases separated the two germline ends. The CDR3 spells CASSQEGGQSPGYEQYF. The CDR3, as DNA: TGCGCCAGCAGCCAAGAAGGAGGGCAGTCTCCCGGATACGAGCAGTACTTC.

The rearrangement joins TRBV4-1 to TRBJ2-1; the D gene is possibly TRBD2 (6 bases). Germline V gene data show CDR1 as MGHRA and CDR2 as YSYEKL. The V gene lost 3 bases and the J gene lost 3 bases, with 12 bases spanning the gap. There are 15 residues in the CDR3. CDR3 amino acids: CASSQVGLLYNEQFF. CDR3 DNA sequence: TGCGCCAGCAGCCAGGTAGGACTACTCTACAATGAGCAGTTCTTC.

The chain recombines TRBV2 with TRBJ2-1; D remains unclear. CDR3 length: 14 amino acids. Trimming stripped 4 bases from V and 2 bases from J, with 9 bases between. Germline V CDR1 and CDR2: SNHLY, FYNNEI. This CDR3 is CASSASTAYNEQFF. The CDR3 DNA reads as TGTGCCAGCAGTGCCTCGACTGCCTACAATGAGCAGTTCTTC.

V gene TRBV6-2 or TRBV6-3 combines with J gene TRBJ2-1; 13 bases are a match to TRBD2. Germline trimming cut 2 bases from V and 0 bases from J; bases unmatched to any gene: 7. This CDR3 is built from 19 residues. The germline V gene has CDR1 MNHEY and CDR2 SVGEGT. The CDR3 sequence is CASSYPTSGRPSSYNEQFF. CDR3 coding DNA: TGTGCCAGCAGTTACCCGACTAGCGGGAGGCCGAGCTCCTACAATGAGCAGTTCTTC.

V and J are TRBV5-4 and TRBJ2-7; D uncertain. V lost 0 bases to trimming and J lost 3 bases, with 10 bases between them. This CDR3 contains 14 residues. CDR1 is SGHNT, CDR2 YYREEE, per germline (reference sequence). CDR3 coding DNA: TGTGCCAGCAGCTTGGGCAGATTCGACTACGAGCAGTACTTC. Its translation: CASSLGRFDYEQYF.

The chain has TRBV4-2 and TRBJ2-5; 8 bases align to TRBD1. J gave up 5 bases and V 4 bases, and 3 bases lay outside the gene matches. This CDR3 has 13 amino acids. Per germline, CDR1 LGHNA and CDR2 YNFKEQ. CDR3 in amino acids: CASSRDRGETQYF. CDR3 nucleotides: TGTGCCAGCAGCCGAGACAGGGGTGAGACCCAGTACTTC.

The chain carries TRBV6-5 and TRBJ1-1; D ambiguous. CDR1 is MNHEY and CDR2 is SVGAGI in the germline V gene. This CDR3 contains 15 residues. The ends were cut back, 0 bases at V and 6 bases at J, with 14 bases in the middle. The CDR3 bases are TGTGCCAGCAGTTACTCGAGGGAGGACGGGGCTGAAGCTTTCTTT. Translating it yields CASSYSREDGAEAFF.

The rearrangement joins TRBV4-3 to TRBJ2-1; 8 bases align to TRBD2. V shed 0 bases, J shed 6 bases, and the junction held 7 bases outside the gene matches. CDR1 is LGHNA and CDR2 is YSLEER in the germline V gene. The CDR3 contains 16 residues. This chain's CDR3 is CASSQEWSGGANEQFF. The DNA of the CDR3 is TGCGCCAGCAGCCAAGAATGGTCCGGGGGGGCCAATGAGCAGTTCTTC.

The chain uses TRBV10-3 and TRBJ1-4; 7 bases are shared with TRBD1. Germline CDR1 and CDR2: ENHRY and SYGVKD. The CDR3 length is 15 residues. V lost 0 bases, J lost 6 bases, and 4 bases stayed unmatched. The CDR3 bases are TGTGCCATCAGTGAGTCGACAGGGAGTTATGAAAAACTGTTTTTT. Residues: CAISESTGSYEKLFF.

A few counts support this clone. The V call is TRBV6-1, the J call TRBJ1-6; D uncertain. The germline V and J ends were trimmed by 1 base and 7 bases, with 14 bases remaining between them. The V gene's germline CDR1 is MNHNS and CDR2 SASEGT. The CDR3 consists of 16 residues. CDR3 loop: CASSEGYATPNSPLHF. The CDR3 DNA reads TGTGCCAGCAGTGAAGGTTACGCGACACCGAATTCACCCCTCCACTTT.

This chain connects TRBV6-5 to TRBJ2-3, with no clear D. CDR3 length: 13 amino acids. V shed 2 bases and J shed 7 bases, with 10 bases lying between them. Germline lookup yields CDR1 MNHEY and CDR2 SVGAGI. The CDR3: CASSYEALHTQYF. In nucleotides, the CDR3 is TGTGCCAGCAGTTACGAGGCCCTCCATACGCAGTATTTT.

The V and J genes are TRBV5-6 and TRBJ2-3, with TRBD2 identical over 10 bases. The germline gives CDR1 SGHDT, CDR2 YYEEEE. V was clipped by 0 bases and J by 9 bases; unmatched bases: 10. The CDR3 has 16 amino acids. The CDR3 DNA reads as TGTGCCAGCAGCTTGGGGCTAGCGGGAGTGATAGGGACGCAGTATTTT. This codes for CASSLGLAGVIGTQYF.

V usage is TRBV4-1 and J usage is TRBJ1-4; D ambiguous. Germline V gene data show CDR1 as MGHRA and CDR2 as YSYEKL. This CDR3 comprises 16 residues. V was shortened by 0 bases and J by 6 bases, with 14 bases between the two germline ends. The CDR3 coding sequence is TGCGCCAGCAGCCAAGATTTGACGGGAAGATATGAAAAACTGTTTTTT. Encoded protein: CASSQDLTGRYEKLFF.

Here the CDR3 DNA reads TGCGCCAGCAGCCCGAGGGCGGAGTACTCATATAGCAATCAGCCCCAGCATTTT. Translating it yields CASSPRAEYSYSNQPQHF. The chain employs TRBV4-1 and TRBJ1-5, with D unclear. V was trimmed by 4 bases and J by 0 bases, leaving 19 bases between them. Germline V lookup: CDR1 MGHRA, CDR2 YSYEKL. The CDR3 loop spans 18 amino acids.

The genes are TRBV10-3 and TRBJ1-2, with D maybe TRBD1 (6 bases). CDR3 length: 14 residues. Germline-derived CDR1 and CDR2 are ENHRY and SYGVKD. V was pared by 5 bases and J by 5 bases, with 15 bases between. CDR3 nucleotide sequence: TGTGCCATCAGTAATCAACAGGGAGCGTATGGCTACACCTTC. Protein: CAISNQQGAYGYTF.